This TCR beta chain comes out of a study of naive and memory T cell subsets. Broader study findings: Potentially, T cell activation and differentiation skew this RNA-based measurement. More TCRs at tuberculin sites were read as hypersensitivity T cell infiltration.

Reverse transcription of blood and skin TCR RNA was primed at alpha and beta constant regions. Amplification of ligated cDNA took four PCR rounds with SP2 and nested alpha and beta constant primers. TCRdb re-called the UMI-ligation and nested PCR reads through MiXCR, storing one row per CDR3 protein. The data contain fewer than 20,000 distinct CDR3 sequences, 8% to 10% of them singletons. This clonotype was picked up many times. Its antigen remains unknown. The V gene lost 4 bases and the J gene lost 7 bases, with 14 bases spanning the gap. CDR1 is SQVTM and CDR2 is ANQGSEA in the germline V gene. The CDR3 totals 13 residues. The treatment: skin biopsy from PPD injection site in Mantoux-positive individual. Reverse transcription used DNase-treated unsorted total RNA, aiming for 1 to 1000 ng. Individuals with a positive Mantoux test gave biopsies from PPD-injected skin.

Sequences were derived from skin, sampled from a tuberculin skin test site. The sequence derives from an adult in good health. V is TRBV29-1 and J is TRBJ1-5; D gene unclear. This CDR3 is CSVGSDPGQPQHF. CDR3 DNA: TGCAGCGTTGGTTCGGATCCCGGCCAGCCCCAGCATTTT.